Listed here are 5 T cell receptor beta chains from one sample, sequenced in a study of cytomegalovirus exposure and HLA in healthy donors. The PCR contained 60 Vbeta and 13 Jbeta primers. The data were produced by immunoSEQ multiplex PCR, yet TCRdb's version contains in-frame clones alone and is incomplete. The sample includes 130,000 to 150,000 clones, 80% to 90% of them seen just once. Sequences were obtained from PBMCs. These receptors originate from a woman aged 35 to 49 in good health and CMV-seropositive.

J is TRBJ2-7 and V is TRBV25-1, with a weak D call TRBD2 (6 bases). Between the trimmed V and J ends, which lost 4 bases and 3 bases, there was a span of 10 bases. Germline CDR1 MGHDK, CDR2 SYGVNS. This CDR3 comprises 13 residues. The chain's CDR3 is CASSGRGSYEQYF. In DNA, the CDR3 is TGTGCCAGCAGTGGTCGGGGGAGCTACGAGCAGTACTTC.

The chain employs TRBV28 and TRBJ1-1; D may be TRBD1 (6 bases). Trimming removed 3 bases at V and 5 bases at J, with 13 bases between. Germline V lookup: CDR1 MDHEN, CDR2 SYDVKM. The CDR3 contains 14 residues. As DNA, the CDR3 is TGTGCCAGCAGTTTCTACAGGGAAGGGACTGAAGCTTTCTTT. It specifies CASSFYREGTEAFF.

V usage is TRBV18 and J usage is TRBJ1-6; D unresolved. The germline V gene has CDR1 KGHSH and CDR2 LQKENI. This CDR3 has 14 residues. V lost 3 bases to trimming and J lost 5 bases, with 8 bases between them. The CDR3 DNA is TGTGCCAGCTCACCCTCGGGTAATAATTCACCCCTCCACTTT. Translating it yields CASSPSGNNSPLHF.

The V and J genes are TRBV11-2 and TRBJ1-2; D not resolved. CDR3 size: 15 residues. The V end was cut by 1 base, the J end by 7 bases, with 16 bases between. The germline gives CDR1 SGHAT, CDR2 FQNNGV. CDR3 sequence reads: CASSLASGEVIGYTF. For the CDR3, the DNA is TGTGCCAGCAGCTTAGCCTCCGGGGAAGTAATTGGCTACACCTTC.

The chain carries TRBV21-1 and TRBJ2-3; the table's D call of TRBD1 was not tested on the DNA. TRBV21-1 is listed as a pseudogene. The CDR3 totals 19 residues. CDR3 protein: CASSKRDVPDRNWADTQYF. The DNA for the CDR3 is TGTGCCAGCAGCAAAAGGGATGTGCCCGACAGGAACTGGGCAGATACGCAGTATTTT.